The entry below describes one TCR beta chain. CDR3 size: 14 residues. V was cut by 4 bases and J by 2 bases, with 8 bases left in between. Germline V CDR1 and CDR2: MNHNS, SASEGT. The sample comes from a study of blood T cell repertoires in COVID-19. Across the study: Sample material is recorded as cDNA or gDNA derived from T cells, B-cell-depleted T cells, or PBMCs.

The Seattle patients, enrolled during active infection, were followed longitudinally. Original methodology: Estimates of nucleated cell counts were drawn from the amplification of reference gene primers. The data were produced by immunoSEQ multiplex PCR, yet TCRdb's version contains in-frame clones alone and is incomplete. D and trimming come from the DNA, and the V and J calls and clone size come from that table. Seen here are some 300,000 clones, around 89% observed once, and the top ten hold roughly 1%. The TCR was taken from a woman aged 40-49 years with COVID-19, enrolled during active disease. Sequencing was performed on peripheral blood. The chain uses TRBV6-1 and TRBJ1-4, with no clear D. Here the CDR3 reads CASSGRETNEKLFF. The CDR3 region has the DNA TGTGCCAGCAGTGGAAGGGAGACTAATGAAAAACTGTTTTTT.